This paragraph covers one T cell receptor beta chain sequence. Its antigen is still unknown. Germline CDR1 and CDR2: SGHAT and FQDESV (reference sequence). The CDR3 length is 12 residues. V gave up 5 bases and J gave up 5 bases, with 9 bases separating them. Only in-frame clones appear in the TCRdb table, and some are missing; sequencing was by immunoSEQ multiplex PCR. The table includes 110,000 to 150,000 clones, 80% to 90% detected once. From the roughly 120-subject validation cohort, which was separate from the roughly 670-subject first cohort, the donors were drawn. This sample stems from a study of cytomegalovirus exposure and HLA in healthy donors. Study results and limitations: The investigators catalogued some 160 TCR beta chains as cytomegalovirus-associated. Among TCR sequences, most were rare, though some public TCRs appeared in many donors.

The rearrangement uses TRBV11-1 and TRBJ1-2; D remains ambiguous. The TCR sequence derives from a young woman in good health and CMV-seronegative. The material sequenced was PBMCs. The CDR3 region is CASSASIYGYTF. CDR3 DNA sequence: TGTGCCAGCAGCGCCTCTATTTATGGCTACACCTTC.